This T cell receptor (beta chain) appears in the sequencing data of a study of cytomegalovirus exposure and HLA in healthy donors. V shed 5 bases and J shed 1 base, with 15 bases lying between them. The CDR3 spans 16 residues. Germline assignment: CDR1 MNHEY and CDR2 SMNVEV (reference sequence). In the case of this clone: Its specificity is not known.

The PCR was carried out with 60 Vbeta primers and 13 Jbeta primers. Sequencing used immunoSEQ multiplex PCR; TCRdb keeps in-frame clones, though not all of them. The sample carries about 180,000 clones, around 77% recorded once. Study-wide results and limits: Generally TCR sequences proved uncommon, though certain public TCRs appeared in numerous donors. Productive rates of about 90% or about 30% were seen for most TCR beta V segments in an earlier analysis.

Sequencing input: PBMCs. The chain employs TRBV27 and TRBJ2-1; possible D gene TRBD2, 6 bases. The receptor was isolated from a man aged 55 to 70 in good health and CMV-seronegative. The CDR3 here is CASSLPPGVSYNEQFF. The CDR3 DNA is TGTGCCAGCAGTCTACCTCCGGGGGTTTCCTACAATGAGCAGTTCTTC.